This TCR beta chain was observed in a study of graft-versus-host responses after intestinal transplantation. Libraries were prepared by immunoSEQ multiplex PCR; TCRdb keeps only in-frame clonotypes and omits some of them. The data show 9,500 to 12,000 clones, just over 90% seen once. Study-wide findings and caveats: Investigators detected GvH clones in recipient marrow, with some emerging earlier in ileum or blood.

Regarding time point: postoperative day 105 after intestinal transplantation (dayNNNN = postoperative day). Germline V gives CDR1 MNHEY, CDR2 SMNVEV (reference sequence). V gave up 5 bases and J gave up 1 base; unmatched junction bases: 7. The CDR3 sequence is 16 residues long. For this clone: The antigen is unknown.

This chain uses TRBV27 with TRBJ2-7; 11 bases are a match to TRBD1. The receptor comes from a human patient who received an intestinal transplant, so some T cells may come from the graft donor. The source material was PBMCs, sampled 105 days after intestinal transplantation. The CDR3 nucleotides read TGTGCCAGCAGTACAGGGACAGGGGGTTTATCCTACGAGCAGTACTTC. This sequence encodes CASSTGTGGLSYEQYF.